This T cell receptor beta chain was sequenced for a study of blood T cells in healthy people across ages. Broader study findings: Changes seen in expanded clonotypes were possibly confounded by donor CMV status left unknown.

The authors ran a second PCR of 7 to 11 cycles using a sample-barcoded 5' primer and a J-beta primer mix. Each CDR3 protein is one row after TCRdb ran MiXCR on the 5' RACE reads. The sample yields about 680,000 distinct CDR3 sequences, more than 40% seen once. Germline V gene data show CDR1 as LGHNA and CDR2 as YNFKEQ. The CDR3 is made up of 16 amino acids. The V end was cut by 0 bases, the J end by 5 bases, with 14 bases between. As to this clonotype: What it binds is unknown.

The sample consisted of blood. The TCR comes from a woman aged 60-75 years in good health. The chain joins TRBV4-2 to TRBJ2-1, with TRBD1 as a possible D gene (6 bases). CDR3 sequence (DNA): TGTGCCAGCAGCCAAGAGGGGGCTAGTCAAAACAATGAGCAGTTCTTC. Protein product: CASSQEGASQNNEQFF.